The 27 T cell receptor beta chains below all came from one sample that was sequenced in a study of T-cell reconstitution after alpha-beta-depleted transplantation in children. The authors prepared the TCRbeta library with unique molecular identifiers. One entry per CDR3 protein, called by TCRdb with MiXCR from the PCR reads. The table shows 15,000 to 20,000 distinct CDR3 sequences, with around 12% occurring only once. Sequencing used PBMCs, mostly from graft donor cells, obtained 180 days after TCRalphabeta/CD19-depleted stem cell transplant. Receptors originate from a boy in the first two years of life who had a stem cell transplant for Wiskott-Aldrich syndrome, so the T cells may come from the graft donor.

V and J are TRBV6-1 and TRBJ2-3; tentative D call: TRBD1 (6 bases). This CDR3 spans 17 amino acids. The germline V gene encodes CDR1 MNHNS and CDR2 SASEGT. Trimming shortened V by 5 bases and J by 0 bases, and 18 bases separated the two germline ends. DNA of the CDR3: TGTGCCAGCAGTACGATTGCCAGGGGCCTCAGCACAGATACGCAGTATTTT. Protein sequence: CASSTIARGLSTDTQYF.

This clonotype has a count of ten or more. J is TRBJ2-7 and V is TRBV6-1; 8 bases fit TRBD1. Germline CDR1 MNHNS, CDR2 SASEGT. The CDR3 spans 13 residues. V was clipped by 7 bases and J by 5 bases; unmatched bases: 7. The DNA for the CDR3 is TGTGCCAGCACGGCAGGGGGCATGAACGAGCAGTACTTC. It translates to CASTAGGMNEQYF.

This clonotype was found many times. The rearrangement uses TRBV7-2 and TRBJ2-5; a possible D gene is TRBD2 (6 bases). The germline gives CDR1 SGHTA, CDR2 FQGNSA. V was clipped by 5 bases and J by 5 bases, with 18 bases between them. CDR3 length: 15 residues. The CDR3, as DNA: TGTGCCAGCAGCACCTCCGTTGGAGGGATGGAGACCCAGTACTTC. It yields the protein CASSTSVGGMETQYF.

This clonotype appeared a few times. The chain links TRBV11-3 to TRBJ2-1, with D possibly being TRBD1 (5 bases). The CDR3 sequence is 15 residues long. Germline assignment: CDR1 SGHNT and CDR2 YENEEA. Trimming removed 0 bases at V and 7 bases at J, with 13 bases between. The CDR3 nucleotides read TGTGCCAGCAGCTTAGAAGATGCAGGGCATAATGAGCAGTTCTTC. It is translated as CASSLEDAGHNEQFF.

Remarks on this clonotype: Just one base apart from a much larger clone, this may be a read error. V gene TRBV5-6 combines with J gene TRBJ2-1; TRBD2 matches at 9 bases. The V segment lost 7 bases and the J segment 6 bases; nucleotides outside the gene matches: 11. This CDR3 is 15 amino acids long. The germline CDR1 and CDR2 sequences are SGHDT and YYEEEE. The CDR3 bases are TGTGCCAGCTTCGGGGCGGGAGGGTTATTCAATGAGCAGTTCTTC. As protein: CASFGAGGLFNEQFF. The full variable domain, in which reference TRBV5-6 and TRBJ2-1 provide the parts outside the CDR3, is DAGVTQSPTHLIKTRGQQVTLRCSPKSGHDTVSWYQQALGQGPQFIFQYYEEEERQRGNFPDRFSGHQFPNYSSELNVNALLLGDSALYLCASFGAGGLFNEQFFGPGTRLTVL.

The table lists this clonotype with many counts. The chain carries TRBV7-2 and TRBJ1-1; 12 nucleotides line up with TRBD1. Germline V gene sequence: CDR1 SGHTA, CDR2 FQGNSA. The CDR3 is made up of 16 amino acids. Trimming at V came to 6 bases and at J to 1 base, leaving 6 bases not matched to a gene. In nucleotides, the CDR3 is TGTGCCAGCAGGCGGGACAGGGGGCGTACGAACACTGAAGCTTTCTTT. Protein sequence: CASRRDRGRTNTEAFF. The complete variable domain, with remaining parts taken from reference TRBV7-2 and TRBJ1-1, reads GAGVSQSPSNKVTEKGKDVELRCDPISGHTALYWYRQSLGQGLEFLIYFQGNSAPDKSGLPSDRFSAERTGGSVSTLTIQRTQQEDSAVYLCASRRDRGRTNTEAFFGQGTRLTVV.

Concerning this clonotype: At one end, the junction sequence differs from germline, possibly due to a read error. V and J are TRBV28 and TRBJ1-1, with D uncertain. The CDR3 is 11 residues long. Germline V gene data show CDR1 as MDHEN and CDR2 as SYDVKM. In DNA form, the CDR3 reads TGTGCCAGCTTCACTTACACTGAAGTTTTCTTT. Translated, it gives CASFTYTEVFF.

J is TRBJ2-1 and V is TRBV6-6; maybe TRBD2 (5 bases). The V and J ends lost 2 bases and 9 bases respectively, with 11 bases between them. This CDR3 has 13 amino acids. Germline V CDR1 and CDR2: MNHNY, SVGAGI (reference sequence). CDR3 region: CASSYGSGIEQFF. In DNA, the CDR3 is TGTGCCAGCAGTTACGGTTCCGGGATTGAGCAGTTCTTC.

This clonotype was detected ten times or more. This chain links TRBV12-5 with TRBJ2-7; 7 bases fit TRBD2. V dropped 1 base and J dropped 6; count of bases not matched to a gene: 0. CDR1 LGHNT and CDR2 FRNRAP come from the germline V gene. This CDR3 comprises 12 residues. DNA of the CDR3: TGTGCTAGTGGTTTGGGGGGGGGCGAGCAGTACTTC. Protein sequence: CASGLGGGEQYF.

This clonotype is labeled as medium-sized. The J gene is TRBJ2-5, the V gene TRBV24-1; D gene ambiguous. V lost 3 bases and J lost 3, with 10 bases in between. Per germline, CDR1 KGHDR and CDR2 SFDVKD. This CDR3 contains 14 residues. The CDR3 DNA sequence: TGTGCCACCAGTGATCCCACCCCCGAAGAGACCCAGTACTTC. Translated, it gives CATSDPTPEETQYF.

The genes are TRBV19 and TRBJ2-1, with 8 bases fitting TRBD1. The germline gives CDR1 LNHDA, CDR2 SQIVND (reference sequence). The V and J ends lost 4 bases and 0 bases, in that order; junction bases with no gene match: 2. The CDR3 spans 15 residues. Here the CDR3 DNA reads TGTGCCAGTAGTACCACAGGGGGCTCCTACAATGAGCAGTTCTTC. Amino acids: CASSTTGGSYNEQFF.

The V and J genes are TRBV20-1 and TRBJ2-1; D gene ambiguous. CDR3 length equals 14 residues. CDR1 DFQATT and CDR2 SNEGSKA come from the germline V gene (reference sequence). Trimming pared 4 bases from V and 2 bases from J, leaving 12 bases between. CDR3 sequence: CSAISVNAYNEQFF. The CDR3 DNA sequence: TGCAGTGCTATTTCCGTAAATGCCTACAATGAGCAGTTCTTC.

Of note for this clonotype: This may arise from a read error, as a much more abundant clone is one base away. V is TRBV7-9 and J is TRBJ2-1; the D gene is possibly TRBD2 (6 bases). Germline V CDR1 and CDR2: SEHNR, FQNEAQ (reference sequence). The CDR3 has 13 amino acids. V was pared by 3 bases and J by 6 bases, with 9 bases between. CDR3 amino acids: CASSFTSCNEQFF. CDR3 nucleotides: TGTGCCAGCAGCTTTACTAGCTGCAATGAGCAGTTCTTC.

The V and J genes are TRBV20-1 and TRBJ2-1, with D perhaps matching TRBD2 (5 bases). The CDR3 loop spans 11 amino acids. Trimming cost V 5 bases and J 5 bases, with 7 bases left between them. Germline CDR1 and CDR2: DFQATT and SNEGSKA (reference sequence). The CDR3 sequence is CSAGENNEQFF. CDR3 DNA: TGCAGTGCTGGGGAGAACAATGAGCAGTTCTTC.

This clonotype was seen a handful of times. The chain couples TRBV20-1 to TRBJ1-5; perhaps TRBD1 as D (5 bases). The CDR3 is 13 amino acids. V lost 1 base and J 3 bases, leaving 7 bases between the germline ends. CDR1 is DFQATT, CDR2 SNEGSKA, per germline (reference sequence). The CDR3: CSARGGYNQPQHF. The CDR3 coding sequence is TGCAGTGCTAGAGGGGGGTACAATCAGCCCCAGCATTTT.

This clonotype was seen a handful of times. V is TRBV30 and J is TRBJ2-2; D is ambiguous. The CDR3 sequence is 15 residues long. V shed 2 bases and J shed 0 bases, with 10 bases lying between them. CDR1 is GTSNPN and CDR2 is SVGIG in the germline V gene (reference sequence). DNA of the CDR3: TGTGCCTGGAGTCTCCGGCATCCGAACACCGGGGAGCTGTTTTTT. Encoded protein: CAWSLRHPNTGELFF.

The V and J genes are TRBV29-1 and TRBJ2-1; the match to TRBD2 covers 8 bases. Germline loops: CDR1 SQVTM, CDR2 ANQGSEA. CDR3 length: 16 amino acids. J gave up 4 bases and V 1 base, and 9 bases lay outside the gene matches. DNA for the CDR3: TGCAGCGTTGAAGTGTCCCCGACTAGCGCGTACAATGAGCAGTTCTTC. This codes for CSVEVSPTSAYNEQFF.

This clonotype occurred a few times. CDR3 bases: TGTGCCAGCAGCTTTCAACAGTATGGCTACACCTTC. Encoded protein: CASSFQQYGYTF. The chain combines TRBV7-9 with TRBJ1-2, with D unresolved. This CDR3 comprises 12 residues. From germline, CDR1 is SEHNR and CDR2 FQNEAQ (reference sequence). Trimming pared 3 bases from V and 5 bases from J, leaving 7 bases between.

The table lists this clonotype with many counts. V is TRBV20-1 and J is TRBJ1-5; maybe TRBD1 (5 bases). CDR1 is DFQATT, CDR2 SNEGSKA, per germline (reference sequence). Trimming pared 0 bases from V and 7 bases from J, leaving 19 bases between. This CDR3 contains 16 residues. CDR3 sequence: CSARDFSGHAGQPQHF. CDR3 DNA: TGCAGTGCTAGAGATTTTAGTGGACACGCCGGGCAGCCCCAGCATTTT.

The chain carries TRBV12-3 or TRBV12-4 and TRBJ2-5, with 9 bases fitting TRBD2. This CDR3 contains 13 residues. V was pared by 6 bases and J by 9 bases, with 8 bases of the junction left unmatched. The CDR3 DNA sequence: TGTGCCAGCAGGGTTAGCGGGAGTTCCCCCCAGTACTTC. It translates to CASRVSGSSPQYF.

The rearrangement uses TRBV18 and TRBJ1-4, with 7 positions matching TRBD1. Trimming at V came to 6 bases and at J to 5 bases, leaving 6 bases not matched to a gene. This CDR3 spans 14 amino acids. The germline gives CDR1 KGHSH, CDR2 LQKENI. CDR3 loop: CASSTTGRNEKLFF. DNA for the CDR3: TGTGCCAGCTCGACGACAGGGAGGAATGAAAAACTGTTTTTT.

The J gene is TRBJ2-7, the V gene TRBV4-2; 9 bases align to TRBD1. The V gene end was trimmed by 9 bases and the J gene end by 3 bases; junction bases not matched to a gene: 9. Germline V gene lookup returns CDR1 LGHNA and CDR2 YNFKEQ. The length of the CDR3 is 14 residues. CDR3 region: CARGPGTGYYEQYF. CDR3 DNA sequence: TGTGCCAGGGGCCCCGGGACAGGGTACTACGAGCAGTACTTC.

This clonotype was detected a few times. This rearrangement joins TRBV12-3 or TRBV12-4 to TRBJ2-2, with D possibly being TRBD2 (6 bases). Trimming cost V 5 bases and J 4 bases, with 14 bases left between them. The CDR3 covers 15 residues. CDR3 bases: TGTGCCAGCAGTCCCGGGACTTCTGGCACCGGGGAGCTGTTTTTT. Its protein product is CASSPGTSGTGELFF.

Turning to this clonotype: Being one base from a much bigger clone, this may be a read error. The DNA of the CDR3 is TGCGCCAGCAGCTTGGTATCTCTCCCTGGGGCCAACGTCCTGACTTTC. This codes for CASSLVSLPGANVLTF. The V call is TRBV5-1, the J call TRBJ2-6, with unresolved D. The CDR3 is 16 residues long. The germline V gene encodes CDR1 SGHRS and CDR2 YFSETQ. V shed 0 bases and J shed 2 bases, with 9 bases lying between them.

This clonotype has only a few counts. V is TRBV21-1 and J is TRBJ2-5; the table's D gene call, TRBD2, was not cross checked with the DNA. TRBV21-1 is a recognized pseudogene. This CDR3 has 14 amino acids. DNA for the CDR3: TGTGCCAGGAAGGACCGAGCGGCCCAAGAGACCCAGTACTTC. It encodes CARKDRAAQETQYF.

The rearrangement links TRBV11-2 to TRBJ2-3, with TRBD1 as a possible D gene (6 bases). Germline V CDR1 and CDR2: SGHAT, FQNNGV. This CDR3 comprises 15 residues. The V end lost 5 bases, the J end lost 0 bases, and 12 bases lay between the germline ends. CDR3 amino acids: CASSPPGHSTDTQYF. CDR3 sequence (DNA): TGTGCCAGCAGCCCACCGGGACATAGCACAGATACGCAGTATTTT.

The chain recombines TRBV7-9 with TRBJ2-4, with 8 bases fitting TRBD1. Unmatched junction bases numbered 12, after V lost 4 bases and J lost 7 bases. Germline V gene lookup returns CDR1 SEHNR and CDR2 FQNEAQ (reference sequence). The CDR3 is made up of 16 amino acids. CDR3 in amino acids: CASSSVGTGKTNIQYF. The DNA for the CDR3 is TGTGCCAGCAGCTCCGTGGGGACAGGAAAAACGAACATTCAGTACTTC. Supplemented by reference TRBV7-9 and TRBJ2-4, the full variable domain reads DTGVSQNPRHKITKRGQNVTFRCDPISEHNRLYWYRQTLGQGPEFLTYFQNEAQLEKSRLLSDRFSAERPKGSFSTLEIQRTEQGDSAMYLCASSSVGTGKTNIQYFGAGTRLSVL.